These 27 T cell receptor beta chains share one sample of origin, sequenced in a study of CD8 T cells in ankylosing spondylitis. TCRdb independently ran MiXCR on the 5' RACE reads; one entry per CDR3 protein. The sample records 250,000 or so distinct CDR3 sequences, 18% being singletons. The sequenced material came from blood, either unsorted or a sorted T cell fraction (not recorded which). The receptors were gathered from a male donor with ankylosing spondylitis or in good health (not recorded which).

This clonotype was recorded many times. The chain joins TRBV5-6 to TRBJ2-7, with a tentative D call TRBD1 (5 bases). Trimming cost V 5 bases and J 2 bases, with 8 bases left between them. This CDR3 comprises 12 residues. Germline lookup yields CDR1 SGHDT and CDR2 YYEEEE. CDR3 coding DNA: TGTGCCAGCAGTGACAGTGCCTACGAGCAGTACTTC. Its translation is CASSDSAYEQYF. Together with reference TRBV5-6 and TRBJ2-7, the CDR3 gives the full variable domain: DAGVTQSPTHLIKTRGQQVTLRCSPKSGHDTVSWYQQALGQGPQFIFQYYEEEERQRGNFPDRFSGHQFPNYSSELNVNALLLGDSALYLCASSDSAYEQYFGPGTRLTVT.

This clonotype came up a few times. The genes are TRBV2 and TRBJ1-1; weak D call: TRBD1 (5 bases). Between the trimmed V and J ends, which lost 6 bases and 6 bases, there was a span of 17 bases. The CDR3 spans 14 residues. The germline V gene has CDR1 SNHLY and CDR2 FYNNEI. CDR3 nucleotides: TGTGCCAGCAGGGTAGACAGTCTAGGGGCTGAAGCTTTCTTT. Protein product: CASRVDSLGAEAFF.

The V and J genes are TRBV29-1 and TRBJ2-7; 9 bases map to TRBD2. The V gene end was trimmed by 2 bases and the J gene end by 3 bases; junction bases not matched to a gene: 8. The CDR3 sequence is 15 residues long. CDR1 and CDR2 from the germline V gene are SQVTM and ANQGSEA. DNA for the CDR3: TGCAGCGTTGAATCCCCCTTAGCGGGGGACTACGAGCAGTACTTC. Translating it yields CSVESPLAGDYEQYF.

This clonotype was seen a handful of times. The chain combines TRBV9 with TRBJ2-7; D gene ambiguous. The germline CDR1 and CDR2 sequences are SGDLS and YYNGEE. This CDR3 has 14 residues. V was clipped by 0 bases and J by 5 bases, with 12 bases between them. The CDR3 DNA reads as TGTGCCAGCAGCGTAGATGGTTCGCTACACGAGCAGTACTTC. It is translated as CASSVDGSLHEQYF.

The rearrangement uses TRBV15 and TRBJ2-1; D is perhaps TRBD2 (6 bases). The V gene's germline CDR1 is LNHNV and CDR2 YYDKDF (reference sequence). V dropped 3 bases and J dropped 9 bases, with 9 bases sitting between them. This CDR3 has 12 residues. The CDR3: CATSRDSGEQFF. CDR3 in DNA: TGTGCCACCAGCAGGGATAGCGGTGAGCAGTTCTTC.

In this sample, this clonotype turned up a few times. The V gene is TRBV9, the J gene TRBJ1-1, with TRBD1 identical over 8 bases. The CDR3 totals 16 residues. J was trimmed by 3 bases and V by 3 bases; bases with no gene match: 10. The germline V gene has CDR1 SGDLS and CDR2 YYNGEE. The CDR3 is CASSARQGPWDTEAFF. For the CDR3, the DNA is TGTGCCAGCAGCGCGAGACAGGGGCCATGGGACACTGAAGCTTTCTTT.

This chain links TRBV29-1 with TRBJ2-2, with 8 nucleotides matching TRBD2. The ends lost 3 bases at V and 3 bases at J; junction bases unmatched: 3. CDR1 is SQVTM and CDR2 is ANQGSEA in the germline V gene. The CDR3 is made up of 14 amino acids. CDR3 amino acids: CSVDGRGDTGELFF. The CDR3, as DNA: TGCAGCGTTGATGGGCGGGGGGACACCGGGGAGCTGTTTTTT.

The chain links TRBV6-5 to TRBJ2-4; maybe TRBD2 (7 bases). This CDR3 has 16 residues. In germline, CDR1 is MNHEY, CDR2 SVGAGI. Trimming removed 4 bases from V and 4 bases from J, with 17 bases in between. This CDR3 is CASSSARGGLKNIQYF. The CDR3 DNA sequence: TGTGCCAGCAGTTCCGCACGAGGGGGACTAAAAAACATTCAGTACTTC.

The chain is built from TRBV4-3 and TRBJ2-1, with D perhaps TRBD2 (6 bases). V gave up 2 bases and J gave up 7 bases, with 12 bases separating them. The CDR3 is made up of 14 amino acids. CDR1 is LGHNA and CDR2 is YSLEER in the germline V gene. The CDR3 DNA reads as TGCGCCAGCAGCCAACTACTAGCCGGAAATGAGCAGTTCTTC. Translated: CASSQLLAGNEQFF.

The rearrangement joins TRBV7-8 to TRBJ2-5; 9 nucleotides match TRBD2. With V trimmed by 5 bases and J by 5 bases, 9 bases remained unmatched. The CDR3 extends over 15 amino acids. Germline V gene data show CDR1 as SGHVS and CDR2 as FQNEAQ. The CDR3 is CASSTREGQEETQYF. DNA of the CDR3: TGTGCCAGCAGCACGCGGGAGGGCCAGGAGGAGACCCAGTACTTC.

The CDR3 DNA reads TGTGCCAGCAGTGAATTGCCACGGACTAGCGGGAACACCGGGGAGCTGTTTTTT. This translates into CASSELPRTSGNTGELFF. The V gene is TRBV25-1, the J gene TRBJ2-2; 10 nucleotides match TRBD2. The germline V gene encodes CDR1 MGHDK and CDR2 SYGVNS. CDR3 length: 18 residues. V shed 1 base, J shed 1 base, and the junction held 6 bases outside the gene matches.

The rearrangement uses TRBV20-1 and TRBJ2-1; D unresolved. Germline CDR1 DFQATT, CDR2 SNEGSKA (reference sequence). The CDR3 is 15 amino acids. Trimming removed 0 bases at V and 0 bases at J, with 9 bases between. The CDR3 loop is CSARDGGSSYNEQFF. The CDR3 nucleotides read TGCAGTGCTAGAGACGGCGGCAGCTCCTACAATGAGCAGTTCTTC.

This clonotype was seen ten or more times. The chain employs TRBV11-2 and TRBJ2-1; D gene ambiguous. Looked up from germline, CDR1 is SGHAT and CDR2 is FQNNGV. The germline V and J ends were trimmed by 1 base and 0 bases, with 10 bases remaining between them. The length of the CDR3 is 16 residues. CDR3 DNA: TGTGCCAGCAGCTTAGCTAGTAGCCGCTCCTACAATGAGCAGTTCTTC. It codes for CASSLASSRSYNEQFF.

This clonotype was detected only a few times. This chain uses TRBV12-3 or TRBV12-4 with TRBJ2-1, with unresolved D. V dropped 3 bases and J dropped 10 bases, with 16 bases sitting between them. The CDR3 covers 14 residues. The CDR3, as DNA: TGTGCCAGCAGTTTGGACGTGATCCCGACCGAGCAGTTCTTC. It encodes CASSLDVIPTEQFF.

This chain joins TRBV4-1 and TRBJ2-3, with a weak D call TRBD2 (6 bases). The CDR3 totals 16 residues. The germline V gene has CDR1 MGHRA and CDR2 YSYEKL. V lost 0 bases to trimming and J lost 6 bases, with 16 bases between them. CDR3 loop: CASSQDPRGTFDTQYF. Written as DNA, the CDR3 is TGCGCCAGCAGCCAAGATCCACGCGGGACTTTCGATACGCAGTATTTT.

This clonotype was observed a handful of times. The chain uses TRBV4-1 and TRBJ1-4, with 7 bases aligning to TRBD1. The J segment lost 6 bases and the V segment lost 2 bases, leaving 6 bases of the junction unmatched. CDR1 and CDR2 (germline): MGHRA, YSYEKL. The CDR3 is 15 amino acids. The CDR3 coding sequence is TGCGCCAGCAGCCAATCGACAGGGTGGGATGAAAAACTGTTTTTT. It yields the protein CASSQSTGWDEKLFF.

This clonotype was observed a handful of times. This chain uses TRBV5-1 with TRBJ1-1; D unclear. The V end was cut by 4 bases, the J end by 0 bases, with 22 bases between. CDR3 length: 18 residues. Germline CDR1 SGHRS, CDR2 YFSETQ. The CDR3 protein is CASSTSVGYSPMNTEAFF. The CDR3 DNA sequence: TGCGCCAGCAGCACCTCGGTAGGGTACTCACCCATGAACACTGAAGCTTTCTTT.

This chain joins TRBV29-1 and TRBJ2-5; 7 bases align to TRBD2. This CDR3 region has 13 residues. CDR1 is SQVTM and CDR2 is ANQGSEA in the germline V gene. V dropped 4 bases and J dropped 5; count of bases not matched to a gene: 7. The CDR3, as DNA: TGCAGCGTTGTGTGGCGGGGGTCGGAGACCCAGTACTTC. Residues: CSVVWRGSETQYF.

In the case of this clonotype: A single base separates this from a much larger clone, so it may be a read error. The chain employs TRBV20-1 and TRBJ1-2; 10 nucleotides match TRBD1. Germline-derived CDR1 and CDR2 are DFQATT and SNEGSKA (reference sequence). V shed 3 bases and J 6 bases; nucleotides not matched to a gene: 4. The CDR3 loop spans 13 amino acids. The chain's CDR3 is CSASPGTGDGYTF. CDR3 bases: TGCAGTGCTAGCCCCGGGACAGGGGATGGCTACACCTTC.

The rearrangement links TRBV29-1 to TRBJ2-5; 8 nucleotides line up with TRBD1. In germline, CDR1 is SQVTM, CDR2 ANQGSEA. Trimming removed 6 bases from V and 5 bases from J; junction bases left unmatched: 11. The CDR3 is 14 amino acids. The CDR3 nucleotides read TGCAGCGTCGCTCGGACAGGGCTGAGGGAGACCCAGTACTTC. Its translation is CSVARTGLRETQYF.

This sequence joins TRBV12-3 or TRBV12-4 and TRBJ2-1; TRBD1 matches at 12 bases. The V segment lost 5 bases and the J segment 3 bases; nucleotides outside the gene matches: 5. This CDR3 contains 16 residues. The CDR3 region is CASSPGTGGRYNEQFF. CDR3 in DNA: TGTGCCAGCAGTCCAGGGACAGGGGGCCGCTACAATGAGCAGTTCTTC.

The CDR3 loop reads CASSQATGELFF. The DNA of the CDR3 is TGTGCCAGCAGCCAGGCCACCGGGGAGCTGTTTTTT. This chain uses TRBV7-2 with TRBJ2-2; no reliable D call. Germline V CDR1 and CDR2: SGHTA, FQGNSA. This CDR3 comprises 12 residues. V lost 5 bases and J 4 bases, leaving 5 bases between the germline ends.

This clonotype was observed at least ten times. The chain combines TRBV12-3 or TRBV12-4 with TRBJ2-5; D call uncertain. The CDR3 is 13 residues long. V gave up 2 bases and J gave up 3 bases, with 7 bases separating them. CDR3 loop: CASSLYRKETQYF. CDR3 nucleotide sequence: TGTGCCAGCAGTTTATATAGAAAAGAGACCCAGTACTTC.

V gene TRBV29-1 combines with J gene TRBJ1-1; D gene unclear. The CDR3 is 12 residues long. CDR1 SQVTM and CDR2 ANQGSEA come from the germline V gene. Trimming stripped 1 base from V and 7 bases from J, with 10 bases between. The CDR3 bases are TGCAGCGTTGAAGTAGGCCAGATTGAAGCTTTCTTT. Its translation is CSVEVGQIEAFF. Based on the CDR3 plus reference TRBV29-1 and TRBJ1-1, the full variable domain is SAVISQKPSRDICQRGTSLTIQCQVDSQVTMMFWYRQQPGQSLTLIATANQGSEATYESGFVIDKFPISRPNLTFSTLTVSNMSPEDSSIYLCSVEVGQIEAFFGQGTRLTVV.

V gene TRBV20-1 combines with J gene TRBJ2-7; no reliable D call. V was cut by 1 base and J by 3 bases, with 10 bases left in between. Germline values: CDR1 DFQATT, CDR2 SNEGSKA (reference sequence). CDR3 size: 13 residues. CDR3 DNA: TGCAGTGCTAGAGGACGGGTGGGCTACGAGCAGTACTTC. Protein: CSARGRVGYEQYF.

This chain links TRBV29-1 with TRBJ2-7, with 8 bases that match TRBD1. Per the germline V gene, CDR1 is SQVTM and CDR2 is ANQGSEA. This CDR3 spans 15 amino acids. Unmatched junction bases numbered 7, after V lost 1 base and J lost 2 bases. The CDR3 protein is CSVEGGQEGPYEQYF. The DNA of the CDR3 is TGCAGCGTTGAAGGGGGACAGGAGGGACCCTACGAGCAGTACTTC.

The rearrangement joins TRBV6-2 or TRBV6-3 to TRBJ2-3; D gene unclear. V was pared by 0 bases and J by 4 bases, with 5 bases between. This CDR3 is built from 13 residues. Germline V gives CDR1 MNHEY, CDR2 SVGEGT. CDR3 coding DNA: TGTGCCAGCAGTTACTCTGGGCCAGATACGCAGTATTTT. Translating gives CASSYSGPDTQYF.